The 27 T cell receptor beta chains below come from one sample, sequenced in a study of control samples from healthy donors and cancer patients. The assay was immunoSEQ multiplex PCR, and TCRdb's table has in-frame clones only and misses some. The table shows 100,000 to 150,000 clones, with about 90% occurring only once. The sequenced sample consisted of blood. Receptors originate from a woman aged 45-59 years in good health.

This clone has a single count. V and J are TRBV19 and TRBJ1-5, with D tentatively TRBD1 (6 bases). The V end lost 6 bases, the J end lost 3 bases, and 12 bases lay between the germline ends. The V gene's germline CDR1 is LNHDA and CDR2 SQIVND (reference sequence). The CDR3 sequence is 14 residues long. CDR3 sequence reads: CASRGRGPNQPQHF. The CDR3 coding sequence is TGTGCCAGTAGAGGCAGGGGCCCCAATCAGCCCCAGCATTTT.

This clone was seen only once. This chain joins TRBV5-1 and TRBJ2-5, with a possible D match to TRBD2 (6 bases). V lost 4 bases and J 2 bases, leaving 18 bases between the germline ends. Germline V gene sequence: CDR1 SGHRS, CDR2 YFSETQ. This CDR3 region has 16 residues. CDR3 in DNA: TGCGCCAGCAGCCCTGGGGCCTTAGCGGAACAAGAGACCCAGTACTTC. Translation: CASSPGALAEQETQYF. Supplemented by reference TRBV5-1 and TRBJ2-5, the full variable domain reads KAGVTQTPRYLIKTRGQQVTLSCSPISGHRSVSWYQQTPGQGLQFLFEYFSETQRNKGNFPGRFSGRQFSNSRSEMNVSTLELGDSALYLCASSPGALAEQETQYFGPGTRLLVL.

The rearrangement links TRBV5-8 to TRBJ2-2; D may be TRBD1 (5 bases). CDR1 is SGHTS and CDR2 is YDEGEE in the germline V gene. Deletions cut 3 bases from V and 1 base from J, with 7 bases between. The CDR3 runs to 14 residues. The CDR3 sequence: CASSSRVNTGELFF. In nucleotides, the CDR3 is TGTGCCAGCAGCTCCAGGGTGAACACCGGGGAGCTGTTTTTT.

The chain is built from TRBV2 and TRBJ2-7; unclear D gene. The germline V gene encodes CDR1 SNHLY and CDR2 FYNNEI. The CDR3 is made up of 14 amino acids. V lost 7 bases, J lost 2 bases, and 15 bases lay in between. The CDR3 spells CASMMTNPTYEQYF. The CDR3 DNA sequence: TGTGCCAGCATGATGACCAATCCTACCTACGAGCAGTACTTC.

The rearrangement uses TRBV25-1 and TRBJ1-3, with a tentative D call TRBD1 (5 bases). V was clipped by 2 bases and J by 0 bases, with 8 bases between them. Per germline, CDR1 MGHDK and CDR2 SYGVNS. This CDR3 comprises 15 residues. The CDR3 DNA reads TGTGCCAGCAGTGAAACAGGATTCTCTGGAAACACCATATATTTT. It is translated as CASSETGFSGNTIYF. Drawing the rest from reference TRBV25-1 and TRBJ1-3, the complete variable domain is EADIYQTPRYLVIGTGKKITLECSQTMGHDKMYWYQQDPGMELHLIHYSYGVNSTEKGDLSSESTVSRIRTEHFPLTLESARPSHTSQYLCASSETGFSGNTIYFGEGSWLTVV.

The J gene is TRBJ2-1, the V gene TRBV7-2, with D tentatively TRBD2 (5 bases). Germline CDR1 SGHTA, CDR2 FQGNSA. The CDR3 has 15 amino acids. Deletions cut 2 bases from V and 7 bases from J, with 15 bases between. CDR3 in DNA: TGTGCCAGCAGCTTAATAGGCGGGCTGGGAAATGAGCAGTTCTTC. Translating it yields CASSLIGGLGNEQFF.

The V and J genes are TRBV25-1 and TRBJ1-2; D remains ambiguous. Germline V gene sequence: CDR1 MGHDK, CDR2 SYGVNS. This CDR3 contains 13 residues. V lost 3 bases and J lost 2, with 7 bases in between. The CDR3 region has the DNA TGTGCCAGCAGTGAGTTTGGGAACTATGGCTACACCTTC. Translation gives CASSEFGNYGYTF.

The rearrangement joins TRBV6-5 to TRBJ1-1; D ambiguous. CDR1 MNHEY and CDR2 SVGAGI come from the germline V gene. V lost 2 bases, J lost 0 bases, and 10 bases lay in between. The CDR3 covers 15 residues. The CDR3: CASSYLSALNTEAFF. CDR3 DNA sequence: TGTGCCAGCAGTTACCTTTCAGCCTTGAACACTGAAGCTTTCTTT.

The chain links TRBV9 to TRBJ1-2; tentative D call: TRBD1 (6 bases). The CDR3 loop spans 14 amino acids. V lost 4 bases to trimming and J lost 4 bases, with 14 bases between them. Germline CDR1 reads SGDLS; CDR2 reads YYNGEE. Here the CDR3 reads CASSSPQGSYGYTF. The CDR3 DNA is TGTGCCAGCAGCTCCCCACAGGGTAGCTATGGCTACACCTTC.

V usage is TRBV9 and J usage is TRBJ2-2; 9 bases fit TRBD2. V shed 4 bases, J shed 1 base, and the junction held 8 bases outside the gene matches. Germline loops: CDR1 SGDLS, CDR2 YYNGEE. This CDR3 has 17 amino acids. The CDR3 sequence: CASSPRSSGVNTGELFF. In DNA, the CDR3 is TGTGCCAGCAGCCCCCGCTCTAGCGGGGTGAACACCGGGGAGCTGTTTTTT. The entire variable domain, with the rest obtained from reference TRBV9 and TRBJ2-2, is as follows: DSGVTQTPKHLITATGQRVTLRCSPRSGDLSVYWYQQSLDQGLQFLIQYYNGEERAKGNILERFSAQQFPDLHSELNLSSLELGDSALYFCASSPRSSGVNTGELFFGEGSRLTVL.

The CDR3 is CASSSPGQGPYGYTF. CDR3 nucleotide sequence: TGTGCCAGCAGCTCCCCCGGACAGGGCCCGTATGGCTACACCTTC. V usage is TRBV11-2 and J usage is TRBJ1-2, with 8 bases aligning to TRBD1. CDR1 and CDR2 from the germline V gene are SGHAT and FQNNGV. The CDR3 is made up of 15 amino acids. Unmatched junction bases numbered 9, after V lost 4 bases and J lost 5 bases.

V is TRBV5-1 and J is TRBJ2-6; 8 bases agree with TRBD1. The CDR3 consists of 19 residues. With V trimmed by 4 bases and J by 0 bases, 12 bases remained unmatched. CDR1 is SGHRS, CDR2 YFSETQ, per germline. In DNA, the CDR3 is TGCGCCAGCAGCCAGAGGCCGGGACAGGCAAACTCTGGGGCCAACGTCCTGACTTTC. It translates to CASSQRPGQANSGANVLTF.

V usage is TRBV7-8 and J usage is TRBJ2-1; a possible D gene is TRBD2 (6 bases). The CDR3 extends over 15 amino acids. Germline assignment: CDR1 SGHVS and CDR2 FQNEAQ. Trimming shortened V by 1 base and J by 0 bases, and 7 bases separated the two germline ends. The CDR3 spells CASSLDGGSYNEQFF. CDR3 nucleotides: TGTGCCAGCAGCTTAGACGGGGGCTCCTACAATGAGCAGTTCTTC. Using reference TRBV7-8 and TRBJ2-1 for the parts outside the CDR3, the full variable domain is GAGVSQSPRYKVAKRGQDVALRCDPISGHVSLFWYQQALGQGPEFLTYFQNEAQLDKSGLPSDRFFAERPEGSVSTLKIQRTQQEDSAVYLCASSLDGGSYNEQFFGPGTRLTVL.

This chain connects TRBV2 to TRBJ2-1; D is ambiguous. Trimming took 1 base from V and 10 from J, leaving 8 bases between them. This CDR3 region has 12 residues. Germline V gene sequence: CDR1 SNHLY, CDR2 FYNNEI. The chain's CDR3 is CASSEVPEEQFF. The CDR3 nucleotides are TGTGCCAGCAGTGAAGTCCCGGAGGAGCAGTTCTTC.

CDR3 nucleotides: TGCAGTGCTAGTCCCCAGACAGGAACTAATGAAAAACTGTTTTTT. Amino acid sequence: CSASPQTGTNEKLFF. This chain uses TRBV20-1 with TRBJ1-4; maybe TRBD1 (6 bases). CDR3 length: 15 amino acids. V was pared by 3 bases and J by 1 base, with 12 bases between. Germline loops: CDR1 DFQATT, CDR2 SNEGSKA (reference sequence).

This rearrangement joins TRBV28 to TRBJ1-2; 11 bases fit TRBD1. Looked up from germline, CDR1 is MDHEN and CDR2 is SYDVKM. The V segment lost 4 bases and the J segment 7 bases; nucleotides outside the gene matches: 11. The CDR3 has 16 residues. CDR3 protein: CASSSGTGGLPGGYTF. DNA for the CDR3: TGTGCCAGCAGTTCCGGGACAGGGGGTCTCCCAGGTGGCTACACCTTC.

A single count supports this clone. The chain recombines TRBV7-9 with TRBJ1-2; D gene ambiguous. Germline V gene data show CDR1 as SEHNR and CDR2 as FQNEAQ (reference sequence). With 1 base removed from V and 2 bases from J, the gap between germline ends came to 5 bases. The CDR3 sequence is 13 residues long. CDR3 nucleotide sequence: TGTGCCAGCAGCTTAGACGGGAACTATGGCTACACCTTC. This codes for CASSLDGNYGYTF.

The chain joins TRBV6-5 to TRBJ1-6; D is unresolved. V was shortened by 4 bases and J by 8 bases, with 12 bases between the two germline ends. This CDR3 is 14 amino acids long. CDR1 MNHEY and CDR2 SVGAGI come from the germline V gene. In DNA form, the CDR3 reads TGTGCCAGCAGTTGGGCCCAGCGAGATTCACCCCTCCACTTT. Translation: CASSWAQRDSPLHF.

V gene TRBV2 combines with J gene TRBJ1-2; D ambiguous. Trimming cost V 2 bases and J 2 bases, with 3 bases left between them. CDR1 and CDR2 from the germline V gene are SNHLY and FYNNEI. CDR3 length: 12 amino acids. The CDR3 bases are TGTGCCAGCAGTGAAATGAACTATGGCTACACCTTC. It specifies CASSEMNYGYTF.

This clone was seen just once. V gene TRBV11-2 combines with J gene TRBJ2-4, with D possibly called TRBD1 or TRBD2 (5 bases each). Germline CDR1 SGHAT, CDR2 FQNNGV. The V gene lost 1 base and the J gene lost 0 bases, with 13 bases spanning the gap. This CDR3 spans 17 amino acids. CDR3 bases: TGTGCCAGCAGCTTAGCCGGGACCGACCTAGCCAAAAACATTCAGTACTTC. Protein: CASSLAGTDLAKNIQYF.

The chain links TRBV11-2 to TRBJ1-3; tentatively, D is TRBD1 (6 bases). Trimming took off 7 bases at V and 0 bases at J, with 16 bases between the two ends. CDR1 and CDR2 from the germline V gene are SGHAT and FQNNGV. CDR3 length: 16 residues. The CDR3 bases are TGTGCCAGCACGGGGGGCGGGGGTAACTCTGGAAACACCATATATTTT. It codes for CASTGGGGNSGNTIYF.

This clone was seen a single time. This chain links TRBV14 with TRBJ2-1; D unclear. The CDR3 covers 13 residues. The V end was cut by 7 bases, the J end by 4 bases, with 11 bases between. Germline CDR1 reads SGHDN; CDR2 reads FVKESK. CDR3 sequence (DNA): TGTGCCAGCACCGATGCCCGATACAATGAGCAGTTCTTC. This sequence encodes CASTDARYNEQFF.

The V call is TRBV5-4, the J call TRBJ2-2, with D hard to call. This CDR3 comprises 19 residues. CDR1 and CDR2 (germline): SGHNT, YYREEE (reference sequence). With 4 bases removed from V and 3 bases from J, the gap between germline ends came to 25 bases. CDR3 loop: CASSPVPARYYTYTGELFF. The CDR3, as DNA: TGTGCCAGCAGCCCCGTACCAGCGCGGTACTATACATACACCGGGGAGCTGTTTTTT.

This clone was counted once. The chain links TRBV14 to TRBJ1-5, with D perhaps TRBD1 (5 bases). The CDR3 is 15 amino acids. The germline gives CDR1 SGHDN, CDR2 FVKESK. V was pared by 0 bases and J by 4 bases, with 10 bases between. The DNA of the CDR3 is TGTGCCAGCAGCCAAGATAGCAGGGAAAATCAGCCCCAGCATTTT. Its translation is CASSQDSRENQPQHF.

The chain links TRBV20-1 to TRBJ1-2; D unclear. The germline V gene has CDR1 DFQATT and CDR2 SNEGSKA (reference sequence). This CDR3 region has 10 residues. The V and J ends lost 7 bases and 7 bases respectively, with 10 bases between them. For the CDR3, the DNA is TGCAGTGGGAATTTGGGTGGCTACACCTTC. It specifies CSGNLGGYTF.

The CDR3 here is CSVGDPQSSLFF. The CDR3 bases are TGCAGCGTTGGGGACCCACAGAGTAGTTTGTTTTTT. The chain has TRBV29-1 and TRBJ1-4; a weak D match, TRBD1 (5 bases). V dropped 4 bases and J dropped 15 bases, with 18 bases sitting between them. Germline CDR1 is SQVTM and CDR2 is ANQGSEA. The CDR3 spans 12 residues. Combining the CDR3 with reference TRBV29-1 and TRBJ1-4 gives the whole variable domain SAVISQKPSRDICQRGTSLTIQCQVDSQVTMMFWYRQQPGQSLTLIATANQGSEATYESGFVIDKFPISRPNLTFSTLTVSNMSPEDSSIYLCSVGDPQSSLFFGSGTQLSVL.

The rearrangement uses TRBV5-1 and TRBJ1-1; the D is unclear. The germline V gene has CDR1 SGHRS and CDR2 YFSETQ. V was clipped by 1 base and J by 0 bases, with 7 bases between them. This CDR3 has 14 residues. The CDR3 protein is CASSLKAMNTEAFF. The CDR3 DNA sequence: TGCGCCAGCAGCTTGAAAGCAATGAACACTGAAGCTTTCTTT.